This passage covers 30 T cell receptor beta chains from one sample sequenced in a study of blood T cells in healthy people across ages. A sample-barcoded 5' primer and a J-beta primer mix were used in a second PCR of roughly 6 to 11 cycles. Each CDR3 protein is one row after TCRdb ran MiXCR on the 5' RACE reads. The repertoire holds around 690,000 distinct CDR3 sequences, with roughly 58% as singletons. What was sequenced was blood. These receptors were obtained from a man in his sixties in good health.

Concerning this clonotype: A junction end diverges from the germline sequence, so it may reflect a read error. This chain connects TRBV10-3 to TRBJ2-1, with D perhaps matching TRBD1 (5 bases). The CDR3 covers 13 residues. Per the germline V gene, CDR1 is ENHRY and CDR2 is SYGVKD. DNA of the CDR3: TGTGCCATCTCCGACAGTGTCTCCAATGGGCAGTTCTTC. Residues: CAISDSVSNGQFF.

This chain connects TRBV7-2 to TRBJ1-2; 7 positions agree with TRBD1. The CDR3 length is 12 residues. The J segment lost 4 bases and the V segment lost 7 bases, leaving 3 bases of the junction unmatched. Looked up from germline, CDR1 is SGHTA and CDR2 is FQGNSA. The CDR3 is CASTQGVYGYTF. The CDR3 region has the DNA TGTGCCAGCACGCAGGGGGTCTATGGCTACACCTTC. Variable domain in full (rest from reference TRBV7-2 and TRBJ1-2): GAGVSQSPSNKVTEKGKDVELRCDPISGHTALYWYRQSLGQGLEFLIYFQGNSAPDKSGLPSDRFSAERTGGSVSTLTIQRTQQEDSAVYLCASTQGVYGYTFGSGTRLTVV.

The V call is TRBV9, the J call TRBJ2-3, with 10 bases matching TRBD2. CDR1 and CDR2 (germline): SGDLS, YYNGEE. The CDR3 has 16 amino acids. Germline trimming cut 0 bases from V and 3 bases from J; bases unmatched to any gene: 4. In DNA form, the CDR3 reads TGTGCCAGCAGCGTAGGGGGACTAGCGCCTACAGATACGCAGTATTTT. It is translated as CASSVGGLAPTDTQYF.

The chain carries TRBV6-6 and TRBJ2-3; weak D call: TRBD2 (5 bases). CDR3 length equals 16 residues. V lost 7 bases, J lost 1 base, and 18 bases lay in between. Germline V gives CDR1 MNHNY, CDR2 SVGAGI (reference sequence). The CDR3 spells CASTRGQGGGTDTQYF. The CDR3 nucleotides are TGTGCCAGCACCAGAGGGCAAGGTGGGGGCACAGATACGCAGTATTTT.

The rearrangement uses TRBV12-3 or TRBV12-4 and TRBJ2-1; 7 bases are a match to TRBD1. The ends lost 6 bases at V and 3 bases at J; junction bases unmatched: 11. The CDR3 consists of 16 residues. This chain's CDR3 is CASSPRTGNFYNEQFF. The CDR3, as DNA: TGTGCCAGCAGCCCTCGGACAGGAAACTTCTACAATGAGCAGTTCTTC.

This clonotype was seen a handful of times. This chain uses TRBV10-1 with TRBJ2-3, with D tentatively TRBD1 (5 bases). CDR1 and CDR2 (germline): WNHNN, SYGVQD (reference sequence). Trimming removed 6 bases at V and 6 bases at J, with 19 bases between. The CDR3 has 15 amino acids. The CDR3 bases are TGCGCCAGCAGCCGTGCAGGGCGAACCGGGGATACGCAGTATTTT. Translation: CASSRAGRTGDTQYF.

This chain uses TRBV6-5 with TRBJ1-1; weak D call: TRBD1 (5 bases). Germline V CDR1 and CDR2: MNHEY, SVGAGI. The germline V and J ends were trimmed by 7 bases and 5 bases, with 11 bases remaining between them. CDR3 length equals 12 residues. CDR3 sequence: CASTHGGTEAFF. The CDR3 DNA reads TGTGCCAGCACCCACGGGGGGACTGAAGCTTTCTTT.

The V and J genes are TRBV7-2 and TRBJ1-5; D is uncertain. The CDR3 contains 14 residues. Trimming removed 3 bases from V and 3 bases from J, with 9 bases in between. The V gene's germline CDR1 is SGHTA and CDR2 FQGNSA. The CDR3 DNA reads TGTGCCAGCAGCTTTCGACGGGTCAATCAGCCCCAGCATTTT. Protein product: CASSFRRVNQPQHF.

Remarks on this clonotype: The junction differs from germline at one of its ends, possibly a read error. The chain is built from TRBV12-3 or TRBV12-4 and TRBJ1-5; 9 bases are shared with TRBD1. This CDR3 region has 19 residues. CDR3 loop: CASSTNRDRVPNHGQPLHF. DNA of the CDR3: TGTGCCAGCAGTACAAACCGGGACAGGGTCCCGAACCACGGTCAGCCCCTGCATTTT.

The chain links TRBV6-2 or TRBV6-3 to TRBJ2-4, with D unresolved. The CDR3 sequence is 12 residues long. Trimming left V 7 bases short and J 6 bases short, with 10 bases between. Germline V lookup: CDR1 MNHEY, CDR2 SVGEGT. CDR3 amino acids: CASNPGGNIQYF. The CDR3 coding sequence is TGTGCCAGCAACCCAGGTGGAAACATTCAGTACTTC.

The chain's CDR3 is CASSLAYRNKNIQYF. The CDR3 nucleotides are TGTGCCAGCAGCTTAGCCTATAGAAATAAAAACATTCAGTACTTC. The chain links TRBV11-2 to TRBJ2-4, with D unresolved. Per germline, CDR1 SGHAT and CDR2 FQNNGV. The V end lost 1 base, the J end lost 4 bases, and 11 bases lay between the germline ends. The CDR3 is 15 residues long.

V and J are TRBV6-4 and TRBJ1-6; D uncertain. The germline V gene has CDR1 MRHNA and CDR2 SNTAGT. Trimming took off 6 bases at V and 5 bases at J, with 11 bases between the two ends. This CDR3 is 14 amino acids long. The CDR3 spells CASRSPRDNSPLHF. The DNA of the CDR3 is TGTGCCAGCAGAAGCCCGAGGGATAATTCACCCCTCCACTTT.

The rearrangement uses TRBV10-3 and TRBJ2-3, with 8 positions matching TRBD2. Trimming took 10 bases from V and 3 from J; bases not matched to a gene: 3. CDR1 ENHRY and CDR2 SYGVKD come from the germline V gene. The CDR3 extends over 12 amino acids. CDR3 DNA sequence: TGTGCCACCGGGGGGGTAACAGATACGCAGTATTTT. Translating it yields CATGGVTDTQYF.

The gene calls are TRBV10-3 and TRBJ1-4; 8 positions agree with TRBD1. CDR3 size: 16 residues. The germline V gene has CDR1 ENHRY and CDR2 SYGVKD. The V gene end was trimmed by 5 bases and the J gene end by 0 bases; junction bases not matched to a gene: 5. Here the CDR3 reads CAISRQGRSTNEKLFF. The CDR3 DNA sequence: TGTGCCATCAGTCGACAGGGGAGGTCAACTAATGAAAAACTGTTTTTT.

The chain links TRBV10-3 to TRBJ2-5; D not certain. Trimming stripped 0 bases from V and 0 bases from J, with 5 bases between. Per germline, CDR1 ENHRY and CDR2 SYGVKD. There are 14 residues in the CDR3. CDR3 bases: TGTGCCATCAGTGAGTCCAAGTACCAAGAGACCCAGTACTTC. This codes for CAISESKYQETQYF.

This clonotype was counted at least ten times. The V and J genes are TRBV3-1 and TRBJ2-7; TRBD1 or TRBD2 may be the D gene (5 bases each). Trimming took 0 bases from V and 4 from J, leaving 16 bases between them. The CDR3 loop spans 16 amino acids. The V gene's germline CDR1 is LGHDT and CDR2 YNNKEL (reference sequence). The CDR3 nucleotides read TGTGCCAGCAGCCAAGATATATGGGGCAGGACTTACGAGCAGTACTTC. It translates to CASSQDIWGRTYEQYF.

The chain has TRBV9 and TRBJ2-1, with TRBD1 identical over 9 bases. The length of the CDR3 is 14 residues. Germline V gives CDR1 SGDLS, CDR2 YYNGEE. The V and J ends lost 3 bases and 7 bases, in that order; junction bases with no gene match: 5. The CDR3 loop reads CASSDDRGSNEQFF. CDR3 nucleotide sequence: TGTGCCAGCAGCGACGACAGGGGGAGTAATGAGCAGTTCTTC.

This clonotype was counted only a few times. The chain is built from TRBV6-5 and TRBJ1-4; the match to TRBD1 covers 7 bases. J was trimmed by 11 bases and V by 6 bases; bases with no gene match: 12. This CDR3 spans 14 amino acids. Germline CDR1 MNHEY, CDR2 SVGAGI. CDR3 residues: CASRSGTARGKLFF. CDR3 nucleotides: TGTGCCAGCAGATCAGGGACAGCCCGAGGGAAACTGTTTTTT.

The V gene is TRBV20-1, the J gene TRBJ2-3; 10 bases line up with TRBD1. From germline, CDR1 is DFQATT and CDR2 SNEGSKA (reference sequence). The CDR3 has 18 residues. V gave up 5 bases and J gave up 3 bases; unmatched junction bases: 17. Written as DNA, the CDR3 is TGCAGTGCTCCCGAAGCGCACGTCGGGACAGGGGTAACAGATACGCAGTATTTT. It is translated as CSAPEAHVGTGVTDTQYF.

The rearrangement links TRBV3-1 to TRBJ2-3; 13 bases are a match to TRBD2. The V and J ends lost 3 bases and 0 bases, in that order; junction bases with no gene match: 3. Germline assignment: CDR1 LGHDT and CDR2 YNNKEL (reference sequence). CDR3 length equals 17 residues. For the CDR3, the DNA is TGTGCCAGCAGCCACGGACTAGCGGGGGAGAGCACAGATACGCAGTATTTT. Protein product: CASSHGLAGESTDTQYF.

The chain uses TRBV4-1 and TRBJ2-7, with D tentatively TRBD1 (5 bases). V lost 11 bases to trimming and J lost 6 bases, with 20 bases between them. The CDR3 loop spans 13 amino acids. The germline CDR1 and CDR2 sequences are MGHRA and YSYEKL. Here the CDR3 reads CALARGQGCEQYF. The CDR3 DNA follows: TGCGCCCTCGCAAGGGGCCAAGGGTGCGAGCAGTACTTC.

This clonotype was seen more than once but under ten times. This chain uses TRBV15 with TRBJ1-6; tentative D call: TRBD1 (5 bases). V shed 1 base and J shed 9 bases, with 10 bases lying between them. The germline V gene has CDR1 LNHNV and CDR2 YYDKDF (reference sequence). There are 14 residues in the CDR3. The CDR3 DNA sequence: TGTGCCACCAGCAGAGCGGGACTGAGTTCACCCCTCCACTTT. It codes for CATSRAGLSSPLHF.

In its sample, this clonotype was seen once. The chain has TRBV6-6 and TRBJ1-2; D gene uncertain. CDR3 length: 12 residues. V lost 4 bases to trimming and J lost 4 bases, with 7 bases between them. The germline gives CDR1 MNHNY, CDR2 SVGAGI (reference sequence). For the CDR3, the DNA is TGTGCCAGCAGTTCCCAAGCCTATGGCTACACCTTC. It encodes CASSSQAYGYTF.

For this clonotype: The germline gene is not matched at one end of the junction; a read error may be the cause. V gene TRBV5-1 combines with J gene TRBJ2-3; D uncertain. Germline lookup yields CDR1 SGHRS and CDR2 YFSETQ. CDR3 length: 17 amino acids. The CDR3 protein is CAGSLAAMAASTDTQYF. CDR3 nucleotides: TGCGCCGGCAGCTTGGCCGCAATGGCGGCGAGCACAGATACGCAGTATTTT.

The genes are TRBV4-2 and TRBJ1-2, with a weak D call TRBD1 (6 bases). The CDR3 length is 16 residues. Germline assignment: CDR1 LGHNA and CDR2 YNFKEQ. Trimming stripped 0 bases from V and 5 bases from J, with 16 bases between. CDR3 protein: CASSQDPTTGRYGYTF. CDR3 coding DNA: TGTGCCAGCAGCCAAGATCCCACGACAGGAAGGTATGGCTACACCTTC.

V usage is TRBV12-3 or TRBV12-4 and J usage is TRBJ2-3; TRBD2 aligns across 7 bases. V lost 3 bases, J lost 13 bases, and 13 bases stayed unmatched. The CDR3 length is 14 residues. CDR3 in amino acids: CASSFGEGGDAEYF. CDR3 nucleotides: TGTGCCAGCAGTTTTGGGGAGGGAGGAGATGCGGAGTATTTT.

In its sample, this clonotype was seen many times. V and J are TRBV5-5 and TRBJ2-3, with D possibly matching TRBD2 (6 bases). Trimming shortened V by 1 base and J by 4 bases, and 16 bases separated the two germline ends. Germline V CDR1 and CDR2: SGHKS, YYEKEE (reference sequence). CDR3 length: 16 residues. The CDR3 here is CASSLRGTPNADTQYF. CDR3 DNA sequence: TGTGCCAGCAGCTTGCGAGGGACTCCCAACGCAGATACGCAGTATTTT.

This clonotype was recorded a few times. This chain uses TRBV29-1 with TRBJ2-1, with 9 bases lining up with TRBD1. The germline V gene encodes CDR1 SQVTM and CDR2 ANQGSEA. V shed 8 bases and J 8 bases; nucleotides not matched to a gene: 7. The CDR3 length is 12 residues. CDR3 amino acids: CSKTGGSDEQFF. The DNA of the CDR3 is TGCAGCAAGACAGGGGGATCCGATGAGCAGTTCTTC.

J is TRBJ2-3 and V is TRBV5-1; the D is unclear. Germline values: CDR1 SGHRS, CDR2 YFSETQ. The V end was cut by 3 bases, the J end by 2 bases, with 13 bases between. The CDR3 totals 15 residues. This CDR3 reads CASSSNLGHTDTQYF. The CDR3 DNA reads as TGCGCCAGCAGCTCTAACTTGGGCCACACAGATACGCAGTATTTT.

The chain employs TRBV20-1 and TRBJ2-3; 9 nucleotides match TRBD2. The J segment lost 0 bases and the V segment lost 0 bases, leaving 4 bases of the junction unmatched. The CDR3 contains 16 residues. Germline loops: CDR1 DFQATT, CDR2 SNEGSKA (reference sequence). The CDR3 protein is CSARDYGLASTDTQYF. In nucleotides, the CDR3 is TGCAGTGCTAGAGATTATGGACTAGCGAGCACAGATACGCAGTATTTT.